This TCR delta chain was sequenced in a study of γδ T cells in repeated Plasmodium falciparum infection. Vgamma9/Vdelta2+ and Vdelta2-negative gammadelta T cells were flow-sorted from PBMC for bulk sequencing. Note on this clone: Translating this DNA gives a protein that differs at residue 13 from the TCRdb one, which belongs to a much larger clone; a read error is likely, and the protein shown is this translation.

TCRdb re-called the multiplex PCR reads using CATT. The table shows about 57,000 delta-chain clones, with around 1.7% occurring only once. The CDR3 totals 19 residues. With 3 bases removed from V and 1 base from J, the gap between germline ends came to 24 bases. Germline values: CDR1 TSWWSYY, CDR2 QGS. Sequenced: gamma-delta T cells from blood. The rearrangement links TRDV1 to TRDJ1, with TRDD2 as a possible D gene (6 bases). No J segment appears in TCRdb, so it was assigned here by matching the sequence to germline. This TCR derives from a pool of human donors (malaria-infected and uninfected, not separated). The CDR3 bases are TGTGCTCTTGGGGACCGTTTACCTTCCCAAGGGGTCTGCACCGATAAACTCATCTTT. As protein: CALGDRLPSQGVCTDKLIF.